This T cell receptor (beta chain) was captured in a study of human T cells and chemical hapten exposure. Time point of the sample: pre-sensitization, week 0. Treatment: therapeutic diphenylcyclopropenone sensitization with weekly scalp DPC. Trimming left V 5 bases short and J 3 bases short, with 11 bases between. Germline loops: CDR1 SGHAT, CDR2 FQNNGV. This CDR3 has 14 residues. Attachment of unique molecular identifiers to individual cDNA molecules was performed in the library. TCRdb re-called the RACE reads through MiXCR, storing one row per CDR3 protein. The sample has 250,000 or so distinct CDR3 sequences; around 7.7% are singletons.

Sequencing used whole blood, obtained in connection with sensitization to the hapten diphenylcyclopropenone (DPC). The chain links TRBV11-2 to TRBJ2-1; TRBD2 is a possible D gene (6 bases). This TCR derives from a man aged 18 to 30 with alopecia areata. Some clones in this sample may be carry-over from other donors' samples. This CDR3 reads CASSPGGYYNEQFF. The CDR3 DNA reads TGTGCCAGCAGCCCCGGGGGATACTACAATGAGCAGTTCTTC.